This entry lists 23 T cell receptor beta chains sequenced from one sample in a study of graft-versus-host responses after intestinal transplantation. Assay used: immunoSEQ multiplex PCR; TCRdb lists only in-frame clones, some missing. The table includes approximately 63,000 clones, approximately 91% detected once. Intraepithelial and lamina propria lymphocytes were isolated from graft specimens. The specimen comprised ileum tissue, sampled less than 400 days after transplant. These receptors originate from a human patient who received an intestinal transplant, so some T cells may come from the graft donor.

The chain employs TRBV29-1 and TRBJ1-1; TRBD1 aligns across 7 bases. The J segment lost 5 bases and the V segment lost 4 bases, leaving 4 bases of the junction unmatched. From germline, CDR1 is SQVTM and CDR2 ANQGSEA. The CDR3 totals 12 residues. Here the CDR3 DNA reads TGCAGCGTTGGGAGGGGGCTTACTGAAGCTTTCTTT. This sequence encodes CSVGRGLTEAFF. Full variable domain (outside the CDR3, taken from reference TRBV29-1 and TRBJ1-1): SAVISQKPSRDICQRGTSLTIQCQVDSQVTMMFWYRQQPGQSLTLIATANQGSEATYESGFVIDKFPISRPNLTFSTLTVSNMSPEDSSIYLCSVGRGLTEAFFGQGTRLTVV.

This chain links TRBV6-5 with TRBJ1-3, with D unresolved. Trimming pared 4 bases from V and 0 bases from J, leaving 13 bases between. This CDR3 comprises 16 residues. Per the germline V gene, CDR1 is MNHEY and CDR2 is SVGAGI. The DNA of the CDR3 is TGTGCCAGCAGTTCGGCAGGATTTGTCTCTGGAAACACCATATATTTT. This codes for CASSSAGFVSGNTIYF.

The chain is built from TRBV6-1 and TRBJ1-6, with D possibly being TRBD1 (6 bases). The germline V gene has CDR1 MNHNS and CDR2 SASEGT. Trimming took 8 bases from V and 7 from J, leaving 18 bases between them. CDR3 length: 15 residues. CDR3 sequence (DNA): TGTGCCAGCCACCGGGGGCGGAAGCTGAATTCACCCCTCCACTTT. This sequence encodes CASHRGRKLNSPLHF.

This clone was detected only a few times. The chain has TRBV6-5 and TRBJ2-1, with TRBD2 matching 7 bases. The length of the CDR3 is 15 residues. From germline, CDR1 is MNHEY and CDR2 SVGAGI. J gave up 7 bases and V 2 bases, and 8 bases lay outside the gene matches. CDR3 region: CASSYGAGAENEQFF. The CDR3 DNA is TGTGCCAGCAGTTACGGGGCGGGAGCAGAGAATGAGCAGTTCTTC.

This chain links TRBV11-2 with TRBJ2-3; D not resolved. V shed 4 bases and J shed 0 bases, with 5 bases lying between them. CDR3 length equals 13 residues. Germline-derived CDR1 and CDR2 are SGHAT and FQNNGV. The CDR3 spells CASSSSSTDTQYF. The CDR3 region has the DNA TGTGCCAGCAGCTCGTCTAGCACAGATACGCAGTATTTT.

This sequence joins TRBV28 and TRBJ2-3; TRBD2 is a possible D gene (6 bases). Per germline, CDR1 MDHEN and CDR2 SYDVKM. The length of the CDR3 is 15 residues. V was pared by 3 bases and J by 3 bases, with 13 bases between. The CDR3 here is CASSLATGLTDTQYF. DNA of the CDR3: TGTGCCAGCAGTTTGGCGACGGGACTGACAGATACGCAGTATTTT.

V usage is TRBV21-1 and J usage is TRBJ2-1; no check of the table's D call, TRBD1, against the DNA was made. TRBV21-1 corresponds to a pseudogene. This CDR3 is built from 16 residues. The CDR3 reads CASSKEDRSSYNEQFF. CDR3 sequence (DNA): TGTGCCAGCAGCAAAGAGGACAGGAGCTCCTACAATGAGCAGTTCTTC.

The sample holds a few counts of this clone. The chain employs TRBV4-2 and TRBJ1-4; 9 bases map to TRBD1. CDR1 is LGHNA, CDR2 YNFKEQ, per germline. The trim removed 0 bases at V and 5 bases at J, leaving 4 bases unmatched. The CDR3 is 16 residues long. This chain's CDR3 is CASSQDPGTGNEKLFF. The CDR3 coding sequence is TGTGCCAGCAGCCAAGATCCGGGGACAGGGAATGAAAAACTGTTTTTT.

This chain links TRBV7-9 with TRBJ2-6, with 9 bases lining up with TRBD2. The CDR3 covers 19 residues. J gave up 0 bases and V 5 bases, and 11 bases lay outside the gene matches. From germline, CDR1 is SEHNR and CDR2 FQNEAQ (reference sequence). In DNA, the CDR3 is TGTGCCAGCAGCCCCCCGTTAGGCGGGGGGGCCTCTGGGGCCAACGTCCTGACTTTC. Encoded protein: CASSPPLGGGASGANVLTF.

The chain couples TRBV7-2 to TRBJ1-2; no firm D call. The germline CDR1 and CDR2 sequences are SGHTA and FQGNSA. The CDR3 runs to 13 residues. The V end lost 1 base, the J end lost 6 bases, and 9 bases lay between the germline ends. CDR3 sequence (DNA): TGTGCCAGCAGCTTAGAAGGGTTGCATGGCTACACCTTC. Encoded protein: CASSLEGLHGYTF. Full variable domain (missing parts from reference TRBV7-2 and TRBJ1-2): GAGVSQSPSNKVTEKGKDVELRCDPISGHTALYWYRQSLGQGLEFLIYFQGNSAPDKSGLPSDRFSAERTGGSVSTLTIQRTQQEDSAVYLCASSLEGLHGYTFGSGTRLTVV.

CDR3 amino acids: CASSLVGLAQSGSSYNEQFF. CDR3 DNA: TGTGCCAGCAGCTTAGTGGGACTAGCGCAGTCAGGTAGCTCCTACAATGAGCAGTTCTTC. V is TRBV7-3 and J is TRBJ2-1; 10 nucleotides line up with TRBD2. The germline CDR1 and CDR2 sequences are SGHTA and FQGTGA. The V gene end was trimmed by 2 bases and the J gene end by 0 bases; junction bases not matched to a gene: 13. This CDR3 spans 20 amino acids.

The V call is TRBV6-6, the J call TRBJ2-7; TRBD2 might be the D (6 bases). CDR3 length equals 15 residues. V was shortened by 0 bases and J by 3 bases, with 12 bases between the two germline ends. Germline CDR1 MNHNY, CDR2 SVGAGI (reference sequence). CDR3 bases: TGTGCCAGCAGTTACTCCCCGCGGGGCGGCTACGAGCAGTACTTC. It yields the protein CASSYSPRGGYEQYF.

This rearrangement joins TRBV5-1 to TRBJ2-3; 10 bases fit TRBD1. This CDR3 has 16 residues. The V gene end was trimmed by 6 bases and the J gene end by 2 bases; junction bases not matched to a gene: 9. The germline gives CDR1 SGHRS, CDR2 YFSETQ. CDR3 DNA: TGCGCCAGCAACCCGGACAGGGGGGATCTCACAGATACGCAGTATTTT. It translates to CASNPDRGDLTDTQYF.

The rearrangement uses TRBV7-9 and TRBJ2-5; no definite D call. The J call may be in error: the DNA end matches TRBJ2-7 better. The CDR3 runs to 12 residues. Per germline, CDR1 SEHNR and CDR2 FQNEAQ (reference sequence). This CDR3 reads CASSDWFYEQYF. The CDR3 bases are TGTGCCAGCAGTGACTGGTTCTACGAGCAGTACTTC.

The gene calls are TRBV9 and TRBJ2-1; 11 nucleotides line up with TRBD2. The V and J ends lost 5 bases and 2 bases, in that order; junction bases with no gene match: 3. The CDR3 contains 15 residues. The germline V gene encodes CDR1 SGDLS and CDR2 YYNGEE. CDR3 nucleotide sequence: TGTGCCAGCAGTTTAGCGGGGGGGCCCTACAATGAGCAGTTCTTC. Translated: CASSLAGGPYNEQFF.

This clone was observed once. The chain links TRBV6-1 to TRBJ2-5, with D perhaps TRBD1 or TRBD2 (6 bases each). V lost 1 base and J 4 bases, leaving 19 bases between the germline ends. This CDR3 has 17 residues. CDR1 is MNHNS and CDR2 is SASEGT in the germline V gene. The CDR3 nucleotides read TGTGCCAGCAGTGAAGGTCCGGGGGCGAACCTGGGAGAGACCCAGTACTTC. Encoded protein: CASSEGPGANLGETQYF.

Concerning this clone: Likely a read error: the CDR3 ends without its conserved phenylalanine or tryptophan. The V call is TRBV11-2, the J call TRBJ2-7, with 10 bases identical to TRBD1. V dropped 9 bases and J dropped 2; count of bases not matched to a gene: 7. Looked up from germline, CDR1 is SGHAT and CDR2 is FQNNGV. This CDR3 is built from 14 residues. The CDR3 is CASIPGTGAYEQYL. The CDR3 bases are TGTGCCAGTATTCCCGGGACAGGGGCCTACGAGCAGTACCTC.

This clone was seen a few times. The rearrangement uses TRBV7-7 and TRBJ2-7, with no clear D. This CDR3 spans 13 amino acids. The germline V and J ends were trimmed by 6 bases and 1 base, with 10 bases remaining between them. CDR1 is SSHAT, CDR2 FNYEAQ, per germline (reference sequence). CDR3 coding DNA: TGTGCCAGCAGTCTTAGTGGGTCCTACGAGCAGTACTTC. Translated, it gives CASSLSGSYEQYF.

The CDR3 region has the DNA TGCGCCAGCAGTGGAACGACTCCAGGGCAGCCCCAGCATTTT. Its translation is CASSGTTPGQPQHF. The V gene is TRBV4-1, the J gene TRBJ1-5, with a tentative D call TRBD1 (5 bases). Between the trimmed V and J ends, which lost 6 bases and 7 bases, there was a span of 16 bases. The CDR3 is 14 amino acids. Germline-derived CDR1 and CDR2 are MGHRA and YSYEKL.

The V and J genes are TRBV7-9 and TRBJ2-7, with no clear D. Trimming left V 4 bases short and J 3 bases short, with 4 bases between. CDR3 length equals 11 residues. CDR1 is SEHNR, CDR2 FQNEAQ, per germline (reference sequence). For the CDR3, the DNA is TGTGCCAGCAGCTCAAACTACGAGCAGTACTTC. It codes for CASSSNYEQYF.

V and J are TRBV28 and TRBJ2-5; D is possibly TRBD2 (5 bases). Looked up from germline, CDR1 is MDHEN and CDR2 is SYDVKM. The CDR3 sequence is 16 residues long. Between the trimmed V and J ends, which lost 2 bases and 5 bases, there was a span of 18 bases. The CDR3 is CASSLILRGIGETQYF. In DNA form, the CDR3 reads TGTGCCAGCAGTTTAATTCTGAGAGGGATCGGGGAGACCCAGTACTTC.

This rearrangement joins TRBV28 to TRBJ2-3; 13 nucleotides match TRBD2. This CDR3 has 16 residues. V was clipped by 4 bases and J by 4 bases; unmatched bases: 5. Germline loops: CDR1 MDHEN, CDR2 SYDVKM. The CDR3 reads CASSSRLAGGSDTQYF. The CDR3 nucleotides read TGTGCCAGCAGTTCGAGACTAGCGGGAGGATCAGATACGCAGTATTTT.

This chain connects TRBV10-1 to TRBJ2-7; no definite D call. V was cut by 2 bases and J by 6 bases, with 11 bases left in between. Per germline, CDR1 WNHNN and CDR2 SYGVQD (reference sequence). The CDR3 runs to 13 residues. The CDR3 sequence is CASSETSTGEQYF. The CDR3 nucleotides read TGCGCCAGCAGTGAGACGTCTACGGGCGAGCAGTACTTC.